This T cell receptor beta chain was captured by sequencing in a study of glioma-infiltrating T cells after dendritic cell vaccination. Across the whole study: Monocyte-derived dendritic cells, cultured seven days with IL-4 and GM-CSF, were pulsed with autologous tumor lysate. Whole-study results and caveats: Estimated pretreatment TIL content predicted outcome after dendritic cell vaccination.

Regarding time point: after dendritic cell vaccination, including at tumor progression/relapse. Blood PBMC samples: pre-vaccination, two weeks post third vaccination, and at tumor progression. Primers: 60 V beta forward and 13 J beta reverse. Using immunoSEQ multiplex PCR, the repertoire was profiled, and TCRdb retains in-frame clones only, with some absent. The sample holds fewer than 90,000 clones; around four fifths are singletons and the top ten take 6% to 8%. For this clone: The antigen is undetermined.

This CDR3 region has 15 residues. The germline V gene encodes CDR1 SGHRS and CDR2 YFSETQ. Trimming at V came to 5 bases and at J to 1 base, leaving 7 bases not matched to a gene. This chain links TRBV5-1 with TRBJ1-2, with 8 bases identical to TRBD1. The clonotype comes from a human donor with glioblastoma. The specimen was blood, collected after dendritic cell vaccination. CDR3 sequence: CASRKQGVFNYGYTF. CDR3 DNA: TGCGCCAGCAGGAAACAGGGGGTCTTTAACTATGGCTACACCTTC.